Below, 16 T cell receptor beta chains from the same sample are listed, as sequenced in a study of early T cells in non-severe SARS-CoV-2 infection. TCRdb reprocessed the 5' RACE reads with MiXCR, giving one entry per CDR3 protein. Among roughly 67,000 distinct CDR3 sequences listed, more than 9% were seen once. Specimen: whole blood. The receptors were gathered from an adult who was a healthcare worker with PCR-confirmed SARS-CoV-2 infection or an uninfected control (not recorded which).

A few counts support this clonotype. The chain recombines TRBV12-3 or TRBV12-4 with TRBJ1-1; D not certain. The CDR3 runs to 11 residues. V dropped 6 bases and J dropped 3 bases, with 5 bases sitting between them. CDR3 bases: TGTGCCAGCAGCACGGACACTGAAGCTTTCTTT. Residues: CASSTDTEAFF.

At least ten counts were recorded for this clonotype. V gene TRBV24-1 combines with J gene TRBJ2-3; D perhaps matches TRBD2 (5 bases). The germline V gene has CDR1 KGHDR and CDR2 SFDVKD. There are 14 residues in the CDR3. V gave up 3 bases and J gave up 5 bases, with 11 bases separating them. The CDR3 DNA follows: TGTGCCACCAGTGATACCGGGGAACGAGATACGCAGTATTTT. Protein: CATSDTGERDTQYF.

This clonotype appeared many times. The CDR3 coding sequence is TGCAGTGCTAGAGATACTGGGACACTGGGGGCTTTCTTT. It yields the protein CSARDTGTLGAFF. This chain uses TRBV20-1 with TRBJ1-1, with TRBD1 as a possible D gene (6 bases). The V and J ends lost 0 bases and 11 bases respectively, with 16 bases between them. The germline gives CDR1 DFQATT, CDR2 SNEGSKA (reference sequence). The CDR3 has 13 amino acids.

This clonotype was detected many times. The rearrangement links TRBV6-5 to TRBJ2-5; TRBD1 aligns across 10 bases. V trimming: 5 bases; J trimming: 3 bases; junction bases outside the gene matches: 6. The CDR3 spans 15 residues. The germline V gene has CDR1 MNHEY and CDR2 SVGAGI. CDR3 DNA: TGTGCCAGCAGTGGCCCCGGGACAGGGGAAGAGACCCAGTACTTC. It encodes CASSGPGTGEETQYF.

This clonotype was recorded many times. The V and J genes are TRBV25-1 and TRBJ1-4, with 9 positions matching TRBD1. With 8 bases clipped from V and 0 bases from J, the junction kept 4 bases outside the gene matches. The CDR3 contains 15 residues. Germline loops: CDR1 MGHDK, CDR2 SYGVNS. This chain's CDR3 is CASGTGRATNEKLFF. The CDR3 DNA sequence: TGTGCCAGCGGGACAGGGAGGGCAACTAATGAAAAACTGTTTTTT.

The chain combines TRBV6-2 or TRBV6-3 with TRBJ1-1; the D is unclear. The CDR3 has 12 amino acids. The germline V gene has CDR1 MNHEY and CDR2 SVGEGT. The CDR3 here is CATQYMNTEAFF. CDR3 sequence (DNA): TGTGCTACACAGTACATGAACACTGAAGCTTTCTTT.

This clonotype was picked up many times. The V call is TRBV21-1, the J call TRBJ1-1; the D segment call TRBD1 is taken from the table without a DNA check. TRBV21-1 is classified as a pseudogene. The CDR3 runs to 17 residues. The DNA of the CDR3 is TGTGCCAGCAGCAATTACCGGGACAGGAGCCTTTTCGGTGAAGCTTTCTTT. Residues: CASSNYRDRSLFGEAFF.

This clonotype was seen repeatedly, ten times or more. The CDR3 spells CASSHGGLAGTYEQYF. The CDR3 DNA follows: TGTGCCAGCAGCCACGGTGGACTAGCGGGGACCTACGAGCAGTACTTC. The gene calls are TRBV3-1 and TRBJ2-7; TRBD2 matches 12 bases. This CDR3 is 16 amino acids long. The trim removed 3 bases at V and 2 bases at J, leaving 5 bases unmatched. Germline V gene sequence: CDR1 LGHDT, CDR2 YNNKEL (reference sequence).

This clonotype came up many times. The chain combines TRBV7-2 with TRBJ2-3, with TRBD2 matching over 9 bases. The germline gives CDR1 SGHTA, CDR2 FQGNSA. The CDR3 loop spans 16 amino acids. V lost 5 bases, J lost 6 bases, and 12 bases stayed unmatched. The CDR3: CASSATAGGGSDTQYF. CDR3 bases: TGTGCCAGCAGCGCCACAGCGGGGGGAGGGTCCGATACGCAGTATTTT.

This sequence joins TRBV2 and TRBJ1-2; D perhaps matches TRBD1 (5 bases). CDR3 length equals 13 residues. The V gene lost 2 bases and the J gene lost 7 bases, with 11 bases spanning the gap. The V gene's germline CDR1 is SNHLY and CDR2 FYNNEI. The CDR3 sequence is CASSESGLSGYTF. The CDR3 nucleotides read TGTGCCAGCAGTGAATCGGGACTTTCTGGCTACACCTTC. The full variable domain, with the rest looked up from reference TRBV2 and TRBJ1-2, is EPEVTQTPSHQVTQMGQEVILRCVPISNHLYFYWYRQILGQKVEFLVSFYNNEISEKSEIFDDQFSVERPDGSNFTLKIRSTKLEDSAMYFCASSESGLSGYTFGSGTRLTVV.

This clonotype was recorded a few times. The CDR3 DNA sequence: TGCAGTGCTAGAGATAGTGGGGGACAGGGGTTTTACGAGCAGTACTTC. Translation gives CSARDSGGQGFYEQYF. The chain employs TRBV20-1 and TRBJ2-7; 10 bases line up with TRBD1. This CDR3 has 16 amino acids. V lost 0 bases, J lost 4 bases, and 9 bases stayed unmatched. The germline gives CDR1 DFQATT, CDR2 SNEGSKA (reference sequence).

This clonotype came up many times. J is TRBJ2-5 and V is TRBV6-2 or TRBV6-3; TRBD1 matches 8 bases. J gave up 3 bases and V 6 bases, and 12 bases lay outside the gene matches. Germline CDR1 is MNHEY and CDR2 is SVGEGT. This CDR3 is 16 amino acids long. The CDR3 sequence: CASRIPMTGAEETQYF. The CDR3, as DNA: TGTGCCAGCAGAATCCCCATGACAGGGGCGGAAGAGACCCAGTACTTC.

This clonotype was found a few times. The chain employs TRBV5-4 and TRBJ2-1; tentatively, D is TRBD1 (5 bases). Trimming pared 4 bases from V and 8 bases from J, leaving 16 bases between. The CDR3 extends over 14 amino acids. Germline V lookup: CDR1 SGHNT, CDR2 YYREEE (reference sequence). The CDR3 reads CASSTGVKGDEQFF. For the CDR3, the DNA is TGTGCCAGCAGCACTGGGGTTAAAGGGGATGAGCAGTTCTTC.

This clonotype was counted only a few times. V is TRBV29-1 and J is TRBJ1-5; D is unresolved. There are 12 residues in the CDR3. Germline V gives CDR1 SQVTM, CDR2 ANQGSEA. Trimming shortened V by 4 bases and J by 4 bases, and 8 bases separated the two germline ends. CDR3 nucleotides: TGCAGCGTTGCCTCTATTAATCAGCCCCAGCATTTT. Its protein product is CSVASINQPQHF. The full variable domain, rest sourced from reference TRBV29-1 and TRBJ1-5, is SAVISQKPSRDICQRGTSLTIQCQVDSQVTMMFWYRQQPGQSLTLIATANQGSEATYESGFVIDKFPISRPNLTFSTLTVSNMSPEDSSIYLCSVASINQPQHFGDGTRLSIL.

V gene TRBV20-1 combines with J gene TRBJ2-3, with 12 nucleotides matching TRBD2. Germline-derived CDR1 and CDR2 are DFQATT and SNEGSKA (reference sequence). V shed 5 bases, J shed 6 bases, and the junction held 9 bases outside the gene matches. The CDR3 runs to 15 residues. CDR3 protein: CSASRLAGVPDTQYF. The CDR3 DNA reads TGCAGTGCTTCCCGACTAGCGGGGGTACCGGATACGCAGTATTTT.

Ten or more counts support this clonotype. The gene calls are TRBV20-1 and TRBJ2-1; possibly TRBD1 for D (5 bases). The CDR3 runs to 15 residues. V gave up 4 bases and J gave up 9 bases, with 22 bases separating them. CDR1 DFQATT and CDR2 SNEGSKA come from the germline V gene (reference sequence). The CDR3 DNA reads as TGCAGTGCTACCCAAGGGGCGCAGTACGACACTGAGCAGTTCTTC. Its translation is CSATQGAQYDTEQFF.